Shown below are 19 T cell receptor beta chains from a single sample sequenced in a study of shared clonotypes between healthy human individuals. Profiled with immunoSEQ multiplex PCR; TCRdb holds only in-frame clones, not every one. The sample has some 2.1 million clones; 85% to 95% are singletons. The specimen was naive CD4+ T cells sorted from blood. As for subset: CD45RA+ positively selected. The receptors come from a young man in good health.

The chain is built from TRBV11-2 and TRBJ2-2; D uncertain. V was trimmed by 2 bases and J by 0 bases, leaving 10 bases between them. The germline V gene encodes CDR1 SGHAT and CDR2 FQNNGV. This CDR3 contains 16 residues. CDR3 bases: TGTGCCAGCAGCTTACAGAGACACACGAACACCGGGGAGCTGTTTTTT. This translates into CASSLQRHTNTGELFF.

This clone was detected only once. The gene calls are TRBV5-1 and TRBJ2-5; either TRBD1 or TRBD2 may fit D (5 bases each). The CDR3 runs to 13 residues. Germline assignment: CDR1 SGHRS and CDR2 YFSETQ. V was clipped by 6 bases and J by 3 bases, with 12 bases between them. The CDR3 loop reads CASMGTGKETQYF. In DNA, the CDR3 is TGCGCCAGCATGGGGACGGGAAAAGAGACCCAGTACTTC.

J is TRBJ1-6 and V is TRBV18; 7 bases match TRBD1. CDR3 length: 14 amino acids. With 3 bases clipped from V and 11 bases from J, the junction kept 7 bases outside the gene matches. Germline CDR1 reads KGHSH; CDR2 reads LQKENI. The CDR3 sequence is CASSPLDRETPLHF. CDR3 in DNA: TGTGCCAGCTCACCCCTTGACAGGGAGACACCCCTCCACTTT.

The rearrangement uses TRBV25-1 and TRBJ2-2; 7 bases match TRBD1. The CDR3 is 15 amino acids. The germline V gene encodes CDR1 MGHDK and CDR2 SYGVNS. V was clipped by 4 bases and J by 1 base; unmatched bases: 3. CDR3 loop: CASSVDRVNTGELFF. The CDR3 DNA sequence: TGTGCCAGCAGTGTTGACAGGGTGAACACCGGGGAGCTGTTTTTT.

This chain uses TRBV30 with TRBJ2-2; the D gene could be TRBD1 or TRBD2 (5 bases each). V was shortened by 0 bases and J by 6 bases, with 17 bases between the two germline ends. The CDR3 consists of 16 residues. From germline, CDR1 is GTSNPN and CDR2 SVGIG (reference sequence). DNA of the CDR3: TGTGCCTGGAGTGTACGGGGCCCGAAAGGGTCCGGGGAGCTGTTTTTT. Its protein product is CAWSVRGPKGSGELFF.

The chain uses TRBV7-2 and TRBJ1-5; perhaps TRBD1 as D (5 bases). Germline V gives CDR1 SGHTA, CDR2 FQGNSA. The CDR3 is made up of 17 amino acids. Trimming removed 5 bases at V and 6 bases at J, with 23 bases between. CDR3 nucleotides: TGTGCCAGCAGCCCGGGACCGTTTTCCGGCAGGATTCAGCCCCAGCATTTT. This gives the protein CASSPGPFSGRIQPQHF.

V usage is TRBV10-1 and J usage is TRBJ2-1, with TRBD2 as a possible D gene (6 bases). The ends were cut back, 6 bases at V and 6 bases at J, with 18 bases in the middle. Germline CDR1 and CDR2: WNHNN and SYGVQD (reference sequence). The CDR3 totals 15 residues. CDR3 nucleotides: TGCGCCAGCAGCGGCCTCGGGACTGGACTCAATGAGCAGTTCTTC. This encodes CASSGLGTGLNEQFF.

About this clone: Other DNA variants within this sample encode the same CDR3. V usage is TRBV7-9 and J usage is TRBJ2-3; D gene uncertain. This CDR3 has 11 residues. Germline lookup yields CDR1 SEHNR and CDR2 FQNEAQ (reference sequence). V was cut by 3 bases and J by 3 bases, with 1 base left in between. CDR3 residues: CASSFTDTQYF. CDR3 coding DNA: TGTGCCAGCAGCTTTACAGATACGCAGTATTTT.

This chain connects TRBV29-1 to TRBJ2-3; 10 bases map to TRBD1. The CDR3 totals 15 residues. The junction had 8 bases not matched to a gene; V was cut back by 4 bases and J by 4 bases. Per germline, CDR1 SQVTM and CDR2 ANQGSEA. The chain's CDR3 is CSVGMTGGNADTQYF. CDR3 in DNA: TGCAGCGTTGGAATGACAGGGGGCAATGCAGATACGCAGTATTTT.

This clone was counted a few times. The gene calls are TRBV28 and TRBJ1-2; D ambiguous. Germline V gene data show CDR1 as MDHEN and CDR2 as SYDVKM. This CDR3 has 12 amino acids. Trimming removed 2 bases from V and 8 bases from J, with 9 bases in between. The CDR3 protein is CASSLGRLGYTF. The CDR3 coding sequence is TGTGCCAGCAGTTTAGGCAGGTTGGGCTACACCTTC.

The rearrangement uses TRBV7-9 and TRBJ2-7; D ambiguous. V was pared by 5 bases and J by 5 bases, with 16 bases between. The CDR3 totals 14 residues. Germline assignment: CDR1 SEHNR and CDR2 FQNEAQ (reference sequence). The CDR3 nucleotides read TGTGCCAGCAGCCCGAACAGTATTGTCCACGAGCAGTACTTC. Translating it yields CASSPNSIVHEQYF.

This chain joins TRBV9 and TRBJ2-3; D gene uncertain. CDR1 SGDLS and CDR2 YYNGEE come from the germline V gene. The ends were cut back, 0 bases at V and 2 bases at J, with 7 bases in the middle. The CDR3 length is 14 residues. Here the CDR3 reads CASSVVPDTDTQYF. The CDR3 DNA reads as TGTGCCAGCAGCGTAGTTCCTGACACAGATACGCAGTATTTT.

V and J are TRBV29-1 and TRBJ1-1; D is undetermined. The length of the CDR3 is 15 residues. CDR1 is SQVTM and CDR2 is ANQGSEA in the germline V gene. V was cut by 4 bases and J by 0 bases, with 15 bases left in between. The CDR3 here is CSVVGSGPLNTEAFF. The CDR3 nucleotides are TGCAGCGTTGTGGGTTCGGGCCCTTTGAACACTGAAGCTTTCTTT.

This clone was seen a single time. This rearrangement joins TRBV4-3 to TRBJ1-1; D ambiguous. V lost 0 bases and J 9 bases, leaving 11 bases between the germline ends. CDR3 length equals 13 residues. Per germline, CDR1 LGHNA and CDR2 YSLEER. The CDR3 DNA is TGCGCCAGCAGCCAAGACAGCCGGCTAAAAGCTTTCTTT. Its translation is CASSQDSRLKAFF.

The chain links TRBV18 to TRBJ1-4; perhaps TRBD1 as D (5 bases). CDR3 length: 12 amino acids. The germline V and J ends were trimmed by 5 bases and 7 bases, with 8 bases remaining between them. CDR1 and CDR2 (germline): KGHSH, LQKENI. CDR3 amino acids: CASSADSEKLFF. CDR3 sequence (DNA): TGTGCCAGCTCAGCCGACAGTGAAAAACTGTTTTTT.

This clone was recorded only once. The rearrangement links TRBV9 to TRBJ1-3, with 9 positions matching TRBD1. In germline, CDR1 is SGDLS, CDR2 YYNGEE. The junction had 8 bases not matched to a gene; V was cut back by 0 bases and J by 7 bases. This CDR3 has 16 residues. CDR3 in DNA: TGTGCCAGCAGCGTAGGGTCCGGACAGGGGCCCAACACCATATATTTT. Protein: CASSVGSGQGPNTIYF. The full variable domain, with the rest looked up from reference TRBV9 and TRBJ1-3, is DSGVTQTPKHLITATGQRVTLRCSPRSGDLSVYWYQQSLDQGLQFLIQYYNGEERAKGNILERFSAQQFPDLHSELNLSSLELGDSALYFCASSVGSGQGPNTIYFGEGSWLTVV.

Points on this clone: Other DNA sequences in this sample translate to the same CDR3. This sequence joins TRBV11-3 and TRBJ2-2; 12 bases fit TRBD2. Germline trimming cut 5 bases from V and 4 bases from J; bases unmatched to any gene: 2. Germline V gene data show CDR1 as SGHNT and CDR2 as YENEEA. The CDR3 consists of 15 residues. CDR3 nucleotide sequence: TGTGCCAGCAGCCCGGGACTAGCGGGCACCGGGGAGCTGTTTTTT. Amino acids: CASSPGLAGTGELFF.

To note about this clone: One junction end disagrees with the germline gene, perhaps due to a read error. This chain connects TRBV7-9 to TRBJ1-6, with D possibly matching TRBD1 (5 bases). CDR1 is SEHNR and CDR2 is FQNEAQ in the germline V gene (reference sequence). This CDR3 has 17 residues. CDR3 residues: CASSWGPPDSNNSPLHF. CDR3 coding DNA: TGTGCCAGCAGCTGGGGCCCTCCAGACTCCAATAATTCACCCCTCCACTTT.

The V call is TRBV7-2, the J call TRBJ2-7; D gene ambiguous. Germline V gives CDR1 SGHTA, CDR2 FQGNSA. This CDR3 comprises 13 residues. V was shortened by 2 bases and J by 4 bases, with 9 bases between the two germline ends. This chain's CDR3 is CASSLSPQYEQYF. As DNA, the CDR3 is TGTGCCAGCAGCTTATCCCCCCAATACGAGCAGTACTTC.